These 27 T cell receptor beta chains share one sample of origin, sequenced in a study of shared clonotypes between healthy human individuals. The repertoire was sequenced with immunoSEQ multiplex PCR; TCRdb's copy has only in-frame clones and lacks some. The sample has around 690,000 clones, roughly 87% seen once. The sample was memory CD8+ T cells from PBMCs. Documented subset: CD45RO+ cells pooled with CCR7-negative TemRA cells. These receptors were collected from a man younger than 35 in good health. Some clones in this sample may be carry-over from other donors' samples.

CDR3 amino acids: CASSFGTGVEQYF. DNA for the CDR3: TGTGCCAGCAGCTTTGGGACAGGGGTCGAGCAGTACTTC. The chain employs TRBV5-6 and TRBJ2-7, with 10 bases identical to TRBD1. Trimming took 2 bases from V and 6 from J; bases not matched to a gene: 2. There are 13 residues in the CDR3. CDR1 is SGHDT, CDR2 YYEEEE, per germline. The whole variable domain, filled in from reference TRBV5-6 and TRBJ2-7, reads DAGVTQSPTHLIKTRGQQVTLRCSPKSGHDTVSWYQQALGQGPQFIFQYYEEEERQRGNFPDRFSGHQFPNYSSELNVNALLLGDSALYLCASSFGTGVEQYFGPGTRLTVT.

This chain links TRBV7-9 with TRBJ1-2; unclear D gene. Germline-derived CDR1 and CDR2 are SEHNR and FQNEAQ (reference sequence). V lost 2 bases and J 3 bases, leaving 10 bases between the germline ends. This CDR3 comprises 14 residues. The CDR3 nucleotides read TGTGCCAGCAGCTTACCGGCAGTCTACTATGGCTACACCTTC. Its translation is CASSLPAVYYGYTF.

The gene calls are TRBV14 and TRBJ1-1; the D is unclear. V was shortened by 0 bases and J by 4 bases, with 12 bases between the two germline ends. The V gene's germline CDR1 is SGHDN and CDR2 FVKESK. This CDR3 contains 15 residues. This chain's CDR3 is CASSQEGLGTTEAFF. The CDR3 DNA follows: TGTGCCAGCAGCCAAGAGGGATTAGGCACCACTGAAGCTTTCTTT.

V is TRBV29-1 and J is TRBJ2-7; 9 nucleotides align to TRBD1. J gave up 1 base and V 3 bases, and 7 bases lay outside the gene matches. CDR1 is SQVTM, CDR2 ANQGSEA, per germline. The CDR3 is 15 amino acids. The CDR3, as DNA: TGCAGCGTTGAGGCTCCGGGACAGGGTTCCTACGAGCAGTACTTC. Translation gives CSVEAPGQGSYEQYF.

The table lists this clone with a count of one. V is TRBV28 and J is TRBJ2-3; 15 bases line up with TRBD2. Germline V lookup: CDR1 MDHEN, CDR2 SYDVKM. Trimming at V came to 10 bases and at J to 5 bases, leaving 7 bases not matched to a gene. The CDR3 covers 15 residues. The CDR3 bases are TGTGCCACCAAGGGACTAGCGGGAGGAGGAGATACGCAGTATTTT. It encodes CATKGLAGGGDTQYF.

V gene TRBV29-1 combines with J gene TRBJ2-5, with 11 bases identical to TRBD2. The J segment lost 7 bases and the V segment lost 2 bases, leaving 9 bases of the junction unmatched. This CDR3 is built from 15 residues. CDR1 and CDR2 (germline): SQVTM, ANQGSEA. CDR3 protein: CSVEPTSGSAGTQYF. The CDR3 nucleotides are TGCAGCGTTGAACCCACTAGCGGGAGCGCTGGGACCCAGTACTTC.

J is TRBJ1-1 and V is TRBV7-9; 10 nucleotides line up with TRBD1. The ends lost 6 bases at V and 4 bases at J; junction bases unmatched: 11. The CDR3 spans 16 residues. Per the germline V gene, CDR1 is SEHNR and CDR2 is FQNEAQ (reference sequence). The CDR3 protein is CASRSRTGTGATEAFF. The CDR3 bases are TGTGCCAGCAGGTCCAGGACCGGGACAGGGGCCACTGAAGCTTTCTTT.

The V gene is TRBV7-8, the J gene TRBJ1-1; D call uncertain. The germline V gene has CDR1 SGHVS and CDR2 FQNEAQ. CDR3 length equals 17 residues. V gave up 0 bases and J gave up 1 base, with 15 bases separating them. The CDR3 sequence: CASSLARLGRTNTEAFF. CDR3 sequence (DNA): TGTGCCAGCAGCTTAGCCCGTCTCGGCCGGACGAACACTGAAGCTTTCTTT.

The chain has TRBV18 and TRBJ1-1; TRBD1 is a possible D gene (5 bases). The CDR3 consists of 14 residues. The germline V and J ends were trimmed by 0 bases and 2 bases, with 7 bases remaining between them. Germline V gene sequence: CDR1 KGHSH, CDR2 LQKENI. The CDR3 DNA reads as TGTGCCAGCTCACCACCGGGGGGTAACACTGAAGCTTTCTTT. Translating it yields CASSPPGGNTEAFF.

This rearrangement joins TRBV7-3 to TRBJ2-1, with unresolved D. The V end was cut by 2 bases, the J end by 1 base, with 9 bases between. This CDR3 contains 15 residues. Germline V CDR1 and CDR2: SGHTA, FQGTGA. CDR3 region: CASSLSGRSYNEQFF. CDR3 coding DNA: TGTGCCAGCAGCTTATCAGGTCGTTCCTACAATGAGCAGTTCTTC.

The chain employs TRBV7-9 and TRBJ1-4; D not resolved. The CDR3 runs 17 residues. The germline gives CDR1 SEHNR, CDR2 FQNEAQ (reference sequence). The ends were cut back, 5 bases at V and 5 bases at J, with 21 bases in the middle. In DNA, the CDR3 is TGTGCCAGCAGCCCCGAGCGGCCGGGAGCCAAAAATGAAAAACTGTTTTTT. Translation: CASSPERPGAKNEKLFF.

Only one count was recorded for this clone. This rearrangement joins TRBV7-9 to TRBJ2-7; 12 nucleotides align to TRBD2. Per germline, CDR1 SEHNR and CDR2 FQNEAQ (reference sequence). V lost 1 base to trimming and J lost 7 bases; unmatched junction nucleotides: 5. This CDR3 contains 15 residues. CDR3 residues: CASSLVLAGGKEQYF. The CDR3 DNA is TGTGCCAGCAGCTTAGTCCTAGCGGGAGGGAAGGAGCAGTACTTC.

This clone was detected only a few times. The V and J genes are TRBV4-3 and TRBJ1-3; 11 positions match TRBD1. The CDR3 totals 16 residues. Germline V lookup: CDR1 LGHNA, CDR2 YSLEER. The junction had 2 bases not matched to a gene; V was cut back by 1 base and J by 3 bases. CDR3 nucleotides: TGCGCCAGCAGCCAAGCGGGGACAGGGGGTGGAAACACCATATATTTT. The encoded protein is CASSQAGTGGGNTIYF.

The chain carries TRBV7-9 and TRBJ2-7, with D unresolved. V was trimmed by 5 bases and J by 7 bases, leaving 9 bases between them. In germline, CDR1 is SEHNR, CDR2 FQNEAQ (reference sequence). The CDR3 runs 11 residues. In nucleotides, the CDR3 is TGTGCCAGCAGCCAATCCGGGGAGCAGTACTTC. Protein: CASSQSGEQYF.

This rearrangement joins TRBV27 to TRBJ2-7, with D unresolved. Trimming pared 4 bases from V and 3 bases from J, leaving 16 bases between. CDR1 and CDR2 from the germline V gene are MNHEY and SMNVEV (reference sequence). This CDR3 is 15 amino acids long. The CDR3 here is CASSWAVGLNYEQYF. The CDR3 DNA follows: TGTGCCAGCAGTTGGGCCGTTGGGCTTAACTACGAGCAGTACTTC.

The chain employs TRBV2 and TRBJ2-7; D may be TRBD2 (5 bases). This CDR3 contains 15 residues. V gave up 4 bases and J gave up 3 bases, with 16 bases separating them. The germline V gene has CDR1 SNHLY and CDR2 FYNNEI. CDR3 region: CASSAGKISRYEQYF. CDR3 DNA: TGTGCCAGCAGTGCGGGGAAGATCTCTCGCTACGAGCAGTACTTC. Filled out from reference TRBV2 and TRBJ2-7, the complete variable domain reads EPEVTQTPSHQVTQMGQEVILRCVPISNHLYFYWYRQILGQKVEFLVSFYNNEISEKSEIFDDQFSVERPDGSNFTLKIRSTKLEDSAMYFCASSAGKISRYEQYFGPGTRLTVT.

CDR3 nucleotides: TGTGCCAGCAGTATCTCGACAGGGCCCACCTACGAGCAGTACTTC. It codes for CASSISTGPTYEQYF. V gene TRBV27 combines with J gene TRBJ2-7; 7 bases match TRBD1. After removal of 5 bases from V and 2 bases from J, the junction contained 9 bases not matched to a gene. This CDR3 is 15 amino acids long. Per germline, CDR1 MNHEY and CDR2 SMNVEV (reference sequence).

The rearrangement uses TRBV10-3 and TRBJ1-3; D may be TRBD1 (5 bases). Germline V gene data show CDR1 as ENHRY and CDR2 as SYGVKD. The V end lost 2 bases, the J end lost 0 bases, and 11 bases lay between the germline ends. The CDR3 has 16 amino acids. DNA of the CDR3: TGTGCCATCAGTGAGAGGGGAGGAGCCTCTGGAAACACCATATATTTT. Translating gives CAISERGGASGNTIYF.

The CDR3 sequence is CASSPRVGSYNEQFF. CDR3 bases: TGTGCCAGCAGCCCCAGGGTGGGCTCCTACAATGAGCAGTTCTTC. The genes are TRBV6-5 and TRBJ2-1, with D perhaps matching TRBD1 (5 bases). The CDR3 consists of 15 residues. Trimming removed 6 bases from V and 0 bases from J, with 12 bases in between. Germline values: CDR1 MNHEY, CDR2 SVGAGI.

The rearrangement links TRBV27 to TRBJ2-7; 7 positions match TRBD1. CDR1 MNHEY and CDR2 SMNVEV come from the germline V gene (reference sequence). The CDR3 totals 15 residues. V shed 2 bases and J 0 bases; nucleotides not matched to a gene: 4. The chain's CDR3 is CASSLTGASSYEQYF. CDR3 sequence (DNA): TGTGCCAGCAGTTTAACAGGGGCCAGCTCCTACGAGCAGTACTTC.

The V call is TRBV11-2, the J call TRBJ1-3; D is uncertain. V shed 5 bases and J shed 0 bases, with 14 bases lying between them. Per the germline V gene, CDR1 is SGHAT and CDR2 is FQNNGV. The CDR3 is made up of 16 amino acids. CDR3 sequence reads: CASSRTKGNSGNTIYF. The CDR3 DNA is TGTGCCAGCAGCCGCACCAAAGGGAACTCTGGAAACACCATATATTTT. The variable domain in full, with the rest retrieved from reference TRBV11-2 and TRBJ1-3, is EAGVAQSPRYKIIEKRQSVAFWCNPISGHATLYWYQQILGQGPKLLIQFQNNGVVDDSQLPKDRFSAERLKGVDSTLKIQPAKLEDSAVYLCASSRTKGNSGNTIYFGEGSWLTVV.

A single count supports this clone. The rearrangement links TRBV10-3 to TRBJ1-5; 10 bases are shared with TRBD1. CDR3 length: 15 residues. V was clipped by 6 bases and J by 1 base; unmatched bases: 3. CDR1 and CDR2 (germline): ENHRY, SYGVKD. The CDR3 sequence is CAISPGQGSNQPQHF. CDR3 in DNA: TGTGCCATCAGCCCGGGACAGGGGAGCAATCAGCCCCAGCATTTT.

The chain recombines TRBV27 with TRBJ2-7; 9 bases line up with TRBD2. V shed 6 bases, J shed 3 bases, and the junction held 12 bases outside the gene matches. This CDR3 comprises 16 residues. Germline values: CDR1 MNHEY, CDR2 SMNVEV (reference sequence). DNA for the CDR3: TGTGCCAGCAGCCCCACCGTTAGCGGGAGTATCTACGAGCAGTACTTC. Translated, it gives CASSPTVSGSIYEQYF.

This sequence joins TRBV4-1 and TRBJ1-2, with no clear D. This CDR3 contains 17 residues. Germline V gene lookup returns CDR1 MGHRA and CDR2 YSYEKL. V was pared by 2 bases and J by 4 bases, with 20 bases between. The CDR3 coding sequence is TGCGCCAGCAGCCAACCATTCAGAAAGCTCTCTGGCTATGGCTACACCTTC. Translated: CASSQPFRKLSGYGYTF.

V gene TRBV7-9 combines with J gene TRBJ2-1; D is unclear. Trimming took off 2 bases at V and 0 bases at J, with 11 bases between the two ends. The CDR3 runs to 16 residues. Per the germline V gene, CDR1 is SEHNR and CDR2 is FQNEAQ (reference sequence). CDR3 sequence reads: CASSLNSRPSYNEQFF. CDR3 nucleotides: TGTGCCAGCAGCTTAAATTCGAGGCCCTCCTACAATGAGCAGTTCTTC.

The V call is TRBV19, the J call TRBJ2-7; D ambiguous. The CDR3 extends over 13 amino acids. Deletions cut 4 bases from V and 3 bases from J, with 10 bases between. In germline, CDR1 is LNHDA, CDR2 SQIVND (reference sequence). This chain's CDR3 is CASSTGRYYEQYF. CDR3 DNA sequence: TGTGCCAGTAGTACGGGCAGGTACTACGAGCAGTACTTC.

V is TRBV6-1 and J is TRBJ2-5; the D is unclear. With 8 bases removed from V and 5 bases from J, the gap between germline ends came to 18 bases. Per the germline V gene, CDR1 is MNHNS and CDR2 is SASEGT. The CDR3 contains 14 residues. The CDR3, as DNA: TGTGCCAGCCGACGGCCCCCCCGGTGGGAGACCCAGTACTTC. It encodes CASRRPPRWETQYF.